Ten or more counts support the clone carrying this T cell receptor beta chain. This record belongs to a study of T-cell reconstitution after alpha-beta-depleted transplantation in children. CDR3 length equals 15 residues. The V and J ends lost 2 bases and 4 bases, in that order; junction bases with no gene match: 7. As it was prepared, the TCRbeta library received unique molecular identifiers. TCRdb itself ran the PCR reads through MiXCR, one entry per CDR3 protein. The table has some 300,000 distinct CDR3 sequences, roughly a tenth seen once; the top ten hold less than 8%. The sequence was collected from a boy under three years old with acute myeloid leukemia, due to receive a stem cell transplant. The chain combines TRBV12-3 or TRBV12-4 with TRBJ2-7; TRBD2 agrees at 8 bases. The source was PBMCs, collected before TCRalphabeta/CD19-depleted stem cell transplant. In DNA form, the CDR3 reads TGTGCCAGCAGTTTATTAGGGACTAGGGCGTACGAGCAGTACTTC. This gives the protein CASSLLGTRAYEQYF.